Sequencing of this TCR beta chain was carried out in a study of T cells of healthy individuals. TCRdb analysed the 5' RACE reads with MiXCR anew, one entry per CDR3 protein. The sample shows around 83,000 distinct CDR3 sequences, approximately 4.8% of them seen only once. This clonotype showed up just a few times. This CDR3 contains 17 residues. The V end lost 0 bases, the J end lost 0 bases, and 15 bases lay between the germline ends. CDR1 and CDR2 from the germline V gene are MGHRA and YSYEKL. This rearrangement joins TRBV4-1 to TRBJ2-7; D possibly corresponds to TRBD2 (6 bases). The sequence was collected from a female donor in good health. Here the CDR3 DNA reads TGCGCCAGCAGCCAAGATCCCCTAGCGCCGAGCTCCTACGAGCAGTACTTC. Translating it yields CASSQDPLAPSSYEQYF.